The clone carrying this T cell receptor beta chain has just a few counts. The target antigen is unknown. The sample comes from a study of CD8 T cells in ankylosing spondylitis. Study outcomes and limitations: Significant enrichment of disease-linked clones was reported in matched ankylosing spondylitis synovial fluid. Seven to nine highly homologous variants made up a TCR beta motif that seemed to typify ankylosing spondylitis blood. Reactive arthritis synovial fluid and blood were previously reported to contain some motif variants.

Making use of molecular barcodes, quantitative 5'-RACE generated TCR beta libraries. TCRdb redid the calling of the 5' RACE reads with MiXCR, one entry per CDR3 protein. The table records almost 400,000 distinct CDR3 sequences, approximately 20% of them present only once. V lost 2 bases and J 4 bases, leaving 21 bases between the germline ends. CDR1 and CDR2 (germline): SGHTA, FQGNSA. This CDR3 has 17 amino acids. This clonotype originated in a male donor with ankylosing spondylitis. The sample taken for sequencing was blood, either unsorted or a sorted T cell fraction (not recorded which). J is TRBJ2-7 and V is TRBV7-2; possibly TRBD1 or TRBD2 for D (6 bases each). The CDR3 sequence: CASSLFPQGGGLYEQYF. In nucleotides, the CDR3 is TGTGCCAGCAGCTTATTCCCCCAAGGGGGAGGACTTTACGAGCAGTACTTC.